This TCR beta chain was sequenced during a study of blood T cell repertoires in COVID-19. Background on the study: Samples representing acute and convalescent COVID-19 were sourced from the United States, Italy and Spain. PBMCs, B-cell-depleted T cells, or T cells provided the cDNA or gDNA that made up the material.

This CDR3 contains 15 residues. From germline, CDR1 is SGHDT and CDR2 YYEEEE. Trimming shortened V by 3 bases and J by 0 bases, and 10 bases separated the two germline ends. Per the original data handling: By means of reference gene primer amplification, nucleated cell counts were estimated. The method was immunoSEQ multiplex PCR; TCRdb's version includes in-frame clones alone and lacks a portion of them. V and J calls and clone size come straight from that table; D and trimming were deduced from the DNA. The top ten hold over 9.5% of the sample, which has 88,000 or so clones, approximately 80% seen once.

The specimen sequenced was peripheral blood. The clonotype comes from a man older than 75 with acute or convalescent COVID-19. V is TRBV5-6 and J is TRBJ1-3, with D possibly being TRBD1 (6 bases). This chain's CDR3 is CASSSGQVSGNTIYF. The CDR3 DNA reads as TGTGCCAGCAGCTCGGGACAAGTCTCTGGAAACACCATATATTTT.